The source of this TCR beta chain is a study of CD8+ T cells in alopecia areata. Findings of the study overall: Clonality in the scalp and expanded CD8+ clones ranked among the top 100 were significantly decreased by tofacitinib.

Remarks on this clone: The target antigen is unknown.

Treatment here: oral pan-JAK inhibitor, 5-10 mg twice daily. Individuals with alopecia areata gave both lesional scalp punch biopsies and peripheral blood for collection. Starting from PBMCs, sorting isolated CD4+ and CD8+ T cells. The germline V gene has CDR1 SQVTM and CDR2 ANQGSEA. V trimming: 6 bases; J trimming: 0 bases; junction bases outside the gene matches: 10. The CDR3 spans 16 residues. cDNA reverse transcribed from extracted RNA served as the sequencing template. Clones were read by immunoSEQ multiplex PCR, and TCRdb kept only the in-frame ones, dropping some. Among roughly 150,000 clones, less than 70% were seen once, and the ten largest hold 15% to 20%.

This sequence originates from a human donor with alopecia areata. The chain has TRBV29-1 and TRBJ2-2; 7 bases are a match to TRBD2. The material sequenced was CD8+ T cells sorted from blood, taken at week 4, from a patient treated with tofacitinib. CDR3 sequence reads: CSVTFLTSTNTGELFF. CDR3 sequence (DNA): TGCAGCGTAACCTTCTTGACTAGCACGAACACCGGGGAGCTGTTTTTT.